The 22 T cell receptor beta chains below were found in one sample sequenced in a study of neoadjuvant nivolumab and ipilimumab in lung cancer. Produced via immunoSEQ multiplex PCR; TCRdb's table is partial and in-frame only. The table includes about 5,300 clones, 91% detected once. This sample comprised blood, obtained after neoadjuvant nivolumab, alone or with ipilimumab, at or shortly before surgery. Receptors originate from an adult with non-small cell lung cancer. Some clones in this sample may be carry-over from other donors' samples.

The CDR3, as DNA: TGTGCCTGGAGTCCGACTGGGGTTAGCGGGCCCCAGCATTTT. This gives the protein CAWSPTGVSGPQHF. V gene TRBV30 combines with J gene TRBJ1-5; D uncertain. The length of the CDR3 is 14 residues. The ends were cut back, 2 bases at V and 9 bases at J, with 17 bases in the middle. Germline CDR1 is GTSNPN and CDR2 is SVGIG (reference sequence).

CDR3 DNA: TGTGCCAGCAGCTTCGGGGGACAGGGGGCTTTAGGAAACACCATATATTTT. It codes for CASSFGGQGALGNTIYF. The chain employs TRBV5-4 and TRBJ1-3; 12 bases map to TRBD1. CDR1 is SGHNT, CDR2 YYREEE, per germline (reference sequence). V was clipped by 2 bases and J by 4 bases; unmatched bases: 7. CDR3 length: 17 amino acids.

This clone was observed a handful of times. The chain employs TRBV19 and TRBJ1-2, with D tentatively TRBD1 (5 bases). Deletions cut 7 bases from V and 2 bases from J, with 11 bases between. Germline V gene lookup returns CDR1 LNHDA and CDR2 SQIVND (reference sequence). The CDR3 contains 13 residues. CDR3 loop: CASNGQGNYGYTF. The DNA for the CDR3 is TGTGCCAGTAATGGGCAGGGCAACTATGGCTACACCTTC.

This chain joins TRBV18 and TRBJ2-2; D possibly corresponds to TRBD1 (5 bases). The CDR3 contains 15 residues. Per the germline V gene, CDR1 is KGHSH and CDR2 is LQKENI. V was trimmed by 0 bases and J by 7 bases, leaving 12 bases between them. CDR3: CASSPPTGSFGELFF. CDR3 nucleotide sequence: TGTGCCAGCTCACCACCTACAGGTTCTTTCGGGGAGCTGTTTTTT.

This chain uses TRBV5-1 with TRBJ2-1; D possibly corresponds to TRBD2 (6 bases). V lost 6 bases and J 7 bases, leaving 11 bases between the germline ends. Germline V lookup: CDR1 SGHRS, CDR2 YFSETQ. CDR3 length equals 12 residues. The CDR3 is CASTEGSNEQFF. DNA of the CDR3: TGCGCCAGCACGGAGGGGAGTAATGAGCAGTTCTTC.

This sequence joins TRBV30 and TRBJ2-1; possible D gene TRBD2, 5 bases. CDR1 is GTSNPN, CDR2 SVGIG, per germline (reference sequence). This CDR3 has 16 residues. The V end lost 0 bases, the J end lost 2 bases, and 14 bases lay between the germline ends. The CDR3 loop reads CAWSVPGRRTYNEQFF. In DNA form, the CDR3 reads TGTGCCTGGAGTGTACCAGGACGGAGGACCTACAATGAGCAGTTCTTC.

The chain combines TRBV5-1 with TRBJ2-1; 11 nucleotides align to TRBD2. Germline CDR1 is SGHRS and CDR2 is YFSETQ. After removal of 4 bases from V and 5 bases from J, the junction contained 8 bases not matched to a gene. The CDR3 is made up of 16 amino acids. CDR3 DNA sequence: TGCGCCAGCAGCCCCCAACTAGCGGGAGCCAACAATGAGCAGTTCTTC. This sequence encodes CASSPQLAGANNEQFF.

This chain connects TRBV7-9 to TRBJ2-3, with D uncertain. V was clipped by 8 bases and J by 2 bases, with 8 bases between them. Looked up from germline, CDR1 is SEHNR and CDR2 is FQNEAQ (reference sequence). This CDR3 region has 12 residues. The CDR3 sequence: CASAPVTDTQYF. The CDR3, as DNA: TGTGCCAGCGCCCCCGTCACAGATACGCAGTATTTT.

The chain carries TRBV4-3 and TRBJ2-6; D is unresolved. Trimming removed 0 bases from V and 4 bases from J, with 10 bases in between. Per germline, CDR1 LGHNA and CDR2 YSLEER. The CDR3 consists of 16 residues. The CDR3 DNA reads TGCGCCAGCAGCCAAGATACCGACGGCGGGGCCAACGTCCTGACTTTC. Its translation is CASSQDTDGGANVLTF.

The CDR3 sequence is CASSSRGASGRSSYEQYF. In DNA, the CDR3 is TGTGCCAGCAGCTCCCGTGGGGCTAGCGGGAGGAGCTCCTACGAGCAGTACTTC. V and J are TRBV7-2 and TRBJ2-7, with TRBD2 matching 11 bases. CDR1 and CDR2 from the germline V gene are SGHTA and FQGNSA. The CDR3 spans 18 residues. Trimming cost V 4 bases and J 0 bases; bases outside gene matches: 11.

The chain recombines TRBV11-2 with TRBJ2-2; no definite D call. CDR3 length: 14 amino acids. In germline, CDR1 is SGHAT, CDR2 FQNNGV. V was trimmed by 1 base and J by 7 bases, leaving 10 bases between them. The CDR3 reads CASSLGVSYGELFF. The CDR3 coding sequence is TGTGCCAGCAGCTTAGGGGTTAGCTACGGGGAGCTGTTTTTT.

The genes are TRBV6-1 and TRBJ2-5; 10 bases line up with TRBD2. The CDR3 runs 15 residues. Germline values: CDR1 MNHNS, CDR2 SASEGT. Unmatched junction bases numbered 8, after V lost 1 base and J lost 9 bases. CDR3 in DNA: TGTGCCAGCAGTGAAGGACTAGCGGGCCTGGGGGCCCAGTACTTC. Translation: CASSEGLAGLGAQYF.

This chain uses TRBV9 with TRBJ2-1; 11 nucleotides match TRBD1. The length of the CDR3 is 14 residues. From germline, CDR1 is SGDLS and CDR2 YYNGEE. V dropped 5 bases and J dropped 6; count of bases not matched to a gene: 4. CDR3 region: CASRPGQGGNEQFF. CDR3 bases: TGTGCCAGCAGACCGGGACAGGGGGGCAATGAGCAGTTCTTC.

The gene calls are TRBV18 and TRBJ1-4; maybe TRBD1 (6 bases). V lost 4 bases and J 5 bases, leaving 11 bases between the germline ends. The CDR3 covers 14 residues. CDR1 is KGHSH, CDR2 LQKENI, per germline. The CDR3 DNA sequence: TGTGCCAGCTCACGAGGAGGGGGAAATGAAAAACTGTTTTTT. Protein product: CASSRGGGNEKLFF.

The V and J genes are TRBV5-8 and TRBJ2-6; D unresolved. The CDR3 is 15 amino acids. Germline V gene data show CDR1 as SGHTS and CDR2 as YDEGEE. Between the trimmed V and J ends, which lost 8 bases and 0 bases, there was a span of 12 bases. This CDR3 is CASSHGNSGANVLTF. In nucleotides, the CDR3 is TGTGCCAGTAGTCACGGAAACTCTGGGGCCAACGTCCTGACTTTC.

This chain joins TRBV29-1 and TRBJ1-2; no definite D call. This CDR3 spans 13 amino acids. Germline V gene lookup returns CDR1 SQVTM and CDR2 ANQGSEA. With 4 bases removed from V and 1 base from J, the gap between germline ends came to 10 bases. CDR3 in DNA: TGCAGCGTTGTACGAATTCTTAACTATGGCTACACCTTC. It yields the protein CSVVRILNYGYTF.

This clone was detected only once. This sequence joins TRBV5-1 and TRBJ2-2; 7 bases match TRBD2. Germline V CDR1 and CDR2: SGHRS, YFSETQ. Trimming at V came to 5 bases and at J to 1 base, leaving 2 bases not matched to a gene. The CDR3 sequence is 14 residues long. The CDR3 sequence is CASRSSGNTGELFF. CDR3 nucleotides: TGCGCCAGCAGATCTAGCGGGAACACCGGGGAGCTGTTTTTT.

The rearrangement joins TRBV4-3 to TRBJ2-5; D may correspond to TRBD1 or TRBD2 (5 bases each). Per germline, CDR1 LGHNA and CDR2 YSLEER. CDR3 length: 15 residues. V shed 3 bases and J shed 1 base, with 12 bases lying between them. DNA of the CDR3: TGCGCCAGCAGCCACGGGACCGCACCCCAAGAGACCCAGTACTTC. Translation: CASSHGTAPQETQYF.

The gene calls are TRBV5-1 and TRBJ2-7; D uncertain. Germline CDR1 is SGHRS and CDR2 is YFSETQ. V lost 4 bases to trimming and J lost 7 bases, with 12 bases between them. This CDR3 region has 12 residues. In nucleotides, the CDR3 is TGCGCCAGCAGCGACTCCGTGGGGGAGCAGTACTTC. Translating it yields CASSDSVGEQYF.

This rearrangement joins TRBV18 to TRBJ2-3; D possibly corresponds to TRBD1 (5 bases). V dropped 4 bases and J dropped 6 bases, with 17 bases sitting between them. Looked up from germline, CDR1 is KGHSH and CDR2 is LQKENI. CDR3 length: 15 residues. The CDR3 region is CASSRAGMAWDTQYF. In nucleotides, the CDR3 is TGTGCCAGCTCACGGGCAGGGATGGCTTGGGATACGCAGTATTTT.

The chain combines TRBV11-2 with TRBJ2-3; D may be TRBD2 (6 bases). The V end was cut by 8 bases, the J end by 1 base, with 7 bases between. This CDR3 contains 12 residues. Germline V gene sequence: CDR1 SGHAT, CDR2 FQNNGV. CDR3 sequence reads: CASRRGTDTQYF. Written as DNA, the CDR3 is TGTGCCAGCCGGAGGGGCACAGATACGCAGTATTTT.

The chain links TRBV19 to TRBJ2-7, with TRBD2 identical over 12 bases. Unmatched junction bases numbered 5, after V lost 5 bases and J lost 3 bases. CDR1 and CDR2 from the germline V gene are LNHDA and SQIVND (reference sequence). The CDR3 runs 15 residues. The CDR3, as DNA: TGTGCCAGTAGTCCCGGGACTAGCGGGTTCTACGAGCAGTACTTC. Its protein product is CASSPGTSGFYEQYF.